Below are 21 T cell receptor beta chains sequenced from a single sample in a study of T cells in tuberculosis. Measured with immunoSEQ multiplex PCR; TCRdb has only the in-frame clones, and not every one. The sample contains about 59,000 clones, about 86% of which appear only once. After thawing and overnight rest, PBMC were stained with GMM-loaded CD1B tetramer, viability dye and anti-CD3 for sorting. C32 glucose monomycolate from Rhodococcus equi was loaded onto the CD1B tetramers. The sequenced sample was CD1b-GMM tetramer-negative cells sorted from PBMCs. These receptors were taken from an adult woman with latent tuberculosis.

The chain couples TRBV7-9 to TRBJ1-5; maybe TRBD1 (5 bases). V lost 1 base to trimming and J lost 7 bases, with 11 bases between them. CDR1 and CDR2 from the germline V gene are SEHNR and FQNEAQ (reference sequence). The CDR3 is made up of 14 amino acids. The CDR3 DNA reads as TGTGCCAGCAGCTTAGACTTTCAGGGCCAGCCCCAGCATTTT. Translation gives CASSLDFQGQPQHF.

This clone was seen only once. V and J are TRBV6-6 and TRBJ1-1; D gene uncertain. CDR1 and CDR2 from the germline V gene are MNHNY and SVGAGI (reference sequence). The CDR3 length is 12 residues. The germline V and J ends were trimmed by 7 bases and 4 bases, with 10 bases remaining between them. CDR3 amino acids: CASNQPGTEAFF. In nucleotides, the CDR3 is TGTGCCAGCAATCAACCCGGCACTGAAGCTTTCTTT.

The chain has TRBV29-1 and TRBJ1-2, with a weak D call TRBD1 (6 bases). Germline V gene sequence: CDR1 SQVTM, CDR2 ANQGSEA. V lost 6 bases and J lost 4, with 18 bases in between. This CDR3 spans 14 amino acids. CDR3 sequence (DNA): TGCAGCGTGGCCCGCAGGGGCGGGGGCTATGGCTACACCTTC. It encodes CSVARRGGGYGYTF.

The chain is built from TRBV28 and TRBJ1-2, with no clear D. V was clipped by 6 bases and J by 0 bases, with 8 bases between them. The CDR3 totals 13 residues. CDR1 MDHEN and CDR2 SYDVKM come from the germline V gene. DNA for the CDR3: TGTGCCAGCAGGGGCACGCCTAACTATGGCTACACCTTC. It yields the protein CASRGTPNYGYTF.

V usage is TRBV28 and J usage is TRBJ2-1; TRBD2 matches 10 bases. With 2 bases clipped from V and 7 bases from J, the junction kept 5 bases outside the gene matches. In germline, CDR1 is MDHEN, CDR2 SYDVKM. The CDR3 totals 15 residues. This chain's CDR3 is CASSLSLAGVNEQFF. The CDR3 DNA is TGTGCCAGCAGTTTAAGCCTAGCGGGAGTAAATGAGCAGTTCTTC.

Written as DNA, the CDR3 is TGTGCCAGCAGTTTTGTTGCTAGCGGTTTCCCCTACGAGCAGTACTTC. Amino acids: CASSFVASGFPYEQYF. The V call is TRBV28, the J call TRBJ2-7, with 7 bases that match TRBD2. The V segment lost 3 bases and the J segment 2 bases; nucleotides outside the gene matches: 10. The CDR3 runs 16 residues. Germline V gene sequence: CDR1 MDHEN, CDR2 SYDVKM.

The chain couples TRBV11-3 to TRBJ2-3, with D perhaps matching TRBD2 (5 bases). The CDR3 length is 16 residues. The V end lost 1 base, the J end lost 0 bases, and 11 bases lay between the germline ends. CDR1 SGHNT and CDR2 YENEEA come from the germline V gene. CDR3 in amino acids: CASSLGEWGSTDTQYF. CDR3 nucleotide sequence: TGTGCCAGCAGCTTAGGGGAGTGGGGAAGCACAGATACGCAGTATTTT.

In its sample, this clone was seen a few times. The CDR3 sequence: CASSVGGETEAFF. The CDR3 DNA is TGTGCCAGCAGCGTAGGGGGGGAGACTGAAGCTTTCTTT. The chain combines TRBV9 with TRBJ1-1, with D perhaps TRBD1 (5 bases). CDR1 SGDLS and CDR2 YYNGEE come from the germline V gene. V was cut by 0 bases and J by 5 bases, with 8 bases left in between. The CDR3 covers 13 residues.

V usage is TRBV5-1 and J usage is TRBJ2-3; tentative D call: TRBD2 (6 bases). The V gene lost 3 bases and the J gene lost 2 bases, with 16 bases spanning the gap. CDR1 is SGHRS and CDR2 is YFSETQ in the germline V gene. The length of the CDR3 is 16 residues. The CDR3 DNA reads TGCGCCAGCAGCTCATCGGAGGGTTGGAACACAGATACGCAGTATTTT. This translates into CASSSSEGWNTDTQYF.

V and J are TRBV6-4 and TRBJ2-3; D possibly corresponds to TRBD2 (7 bases). There are 15 residues in the CDR3. CDR1 is MRHNA, CDR2 SNTAGT, per germline. V lost 4 bases, J lost 5 bases, and 16 bases lay in between. CDR3 loop: CASSVEGGLIDTQYF. CDR3 bases: TGTGCCAGCAGTGTCGAGGGGGGGCTGATAGATACGCAGTATTTT.

V and J are TRBV15 and TRBJ2-5; D might be TRBD1 (7 bases). The V end lost 5 bases, the J end lost 7 bases, and 17 bases lay between the germline ends. Germline V gene data show CDR1 as LNHNV and CDR2 as YYDKDF (reference sequence). This CDR3 has 14 amino acids. CDR3 DNA: TGTGCCACCAGCCCTCAACGGCAGGGGGGGACCCAGTACTTC. Residues: CATSPQRQGGTQYF.

This rearrangement joins TRBV4-2 to TRBJ2-7, with 7 bases matching TRBD2. Germline V gene data show CDR1 as LGHNA and CDR2 as YNFKEQ. The CDR3 has 19 amino acids. The V segment lost 0 bases and the J segment 0 bases; nucleotides outside the gene matches: 14. CDR3 region: CASSQDLTHSGRSSYEQYF. The CDR3 DNA is TGTGCCAGCAGCCAAGATTTGACCCATAGCGGGCGGAGCTCCTACGAGCAGTACTTC.

The rearrangement uses TRBV6-5 and TRBJ2-2, with unresolved D. Trimming took 5 bases from V and 4 from J, leaving 8 bases between them. The length of the CDR3 is 13 residues. The germline gives CDR1 MNHEY, CDR2 SVGAGI. The CDR3 nucleotides read TGTGCCAGCAGTCATTCCGGCACCGGGGAGCTGTTTTTT. Its translation is CASSHSGTGELFF.

The genes are TRBV7-9 and TRBJ2-1, with 11 bases fitting TRBD2. V lost 3 bases to trimming and J lost 7 bases; unmatched junction nucleotides: 5. The CDR3 totals 15 residues. The germline CDR1 and CDR2 sequences are SEHNR and FQNEAQ (reference sequence). CDR3 protein: CASSFLAGGPNEQFF. The CDR3, as DNA: TGTGCCAGCAGCTTCCTAGCGGGAGGTCCGAATGAGCAGTTCTTC.

V is TRBV14 and J is TRBJ2-7; a possible D gene is TRBD1 (5 bases). CDR3 length equals 13 residues. V shed 4 bases and J shed 4 bases, with 11 bases lying between them. CDR1 and CDR2 from the germline V gene are SGHDN and FVKESK. The CDR3 sequence: CASSPHTGYEQYF. The DNA of the CDR3 is TGTGCCAGCAGCCCCCATACAGGTTACGAGCAGTACTTC.

The chain employs TRBV5-1 and TRBJ2-7, with 9 nucleotides matching TRBD1. Looked up from germline, CDR1 is SGHRS and CDR2 is YFSETQ. The V gene end was trimmed by 4 bases and the J gene end by 5 bases; junction bases not matched to a gene: 4. The CDR3 runs to 13 residues. The CDR3 reads CASSRDRDDEQYF. The DNA of the CDR3 is TGCGCCAGCAGCAGGGACAGGGACGACGAGCAGTACTTC.

This clone appeared once. The chain joins TRBV7-2 to TRBJ1-1; 8 nucleotides match TRBD1. Germline values: CDR1 SGHTA, CDR2 FQGNSA. The CDR3 consists of 13 residues. The V segment lost 5 bases and the J segment 6 bases; nucleotides outside the gene matches: 5. The CDR3 is CASSLQGAAEAFF. The CDR3 DNA is TGTGCCAGCAGCCTTCAGGGGGCGGCTGAAGCTTTCTTT.

The chain joins TRBV28 to TRBJ1-4; 7 positions agree with TRBD1. CDR3 length: 14 amino acids. Germline CDR1 and CDR2: MDHEN and SYDVKM. V lost 7 bases and J lost 0; bases outside the gene matches: 2. CDR3 residues: CASTQGATNEKLFF. CDR3 nucleotides: TGTGCCAGCACTCAGGGGGCAACTAATGAAAAACTGTTTTTT.

This clone has a single count. This chain links TRBV12-5 with TRBJ2-7; 7 nucleotides agree with TRBD1. The germline V gene has CDR1 LGHNT and CDR2 FRNRAP. The trim removed 3 bases at V and 7 bases at J, leaving 9 bases unmatched. The CDR3 runs to 14 residues. CDR3 sequence reads: CASGFPTGLGEQYF. The DNA of the CDR3 is TGTGCTAGTGGTTTCCCGACAGGGCTGGGGGAGCAGTACTTC.

The rearrangement uses TRBV28 and TRBJ1-1; 10 bases are a match to TRBD1. Germline assignment: CDR1 MDHEN and CDR2 SYDVKM. The CDR3 has 14 amino acids. V shed 7 bases and J 9 bases; nucleotides not matched to a gene: 11. The CDR3 nucleotides are TGTGCCAGCACCCTGACAGGGGGCGGCCTCAAAGCTTTCTTT. Translated, it gives CASTLTGGGLKAFF.

This chain joins TRBV7-2 and TRBJ2-2, with D maybe TRBD1 (5 bases). The V end was cut by 4 bases, the J end by 4 bases, with 13 bases between. CDR3 size: 15 residues. Looked up from germline, CDR1 is SGHTA and CDR2 is FQGNSA. Here the CDR3 reads CASSSRARGTGELFF. CDR3 DNA sequence: TGTGCCAGCAGCTCCAGGGCCCGCGGCACCGGGGAGCTGTTTTTT. The complete variable domain, with remaining parts taken from reference TRBV7-2 and TRBJ2-2, reads GAGVSQSPSNKVTEKGKDVELRCDPISGHTALYWYRQSLGQGLEFLIYFQGNSAPDKSGLPSDRFSAERTGGSVSTLTIQRTQQEDSAVYLCASSSRARGTGELFFGEGSRLTVL.